The next 18 T cell receptor beta chains were all read from a single sample in a study of OX40 agonist ivuxolimab in advanced cancers. Method: immunoSEQ multiplex PCR; TCRdb's copy keeps in-frame clones and lacks some. This sample carries around 40,000 clones, about 89% of them seen once, and the ten largest clones take roughly 0.51%. Sequenced here: CD4+ or CD8+ T cells sorted from blood, sampled in a trial of the OX40 agonist ivuxolimab. The receptors here all came from an adult with an advanced solid tumor such as melanoma, head and neck, liver or kidney cancer.

The chain is built from TRBV7-9 and TRBJ2-1; D is unclear. This CDR3 has 13 amino acids. Germline assignment: CDR1 SEHNR and CDR2 FQNEAQ (reference sequence). Trimming took 1 base from V and 5 from J, leaving 6 bases between them. The CDR3 loop is CASSLVWDNEQFF. The CDR3 DNA reads as TGTGCCAGCAGCTTAGTGTGGGACAATGAGCAGTTCTTC.

This rearrangement joins TRBV6-1 to TRBJ1-1; D perhaps matches TRBD1 (6 bases). The V and J ends lost 1 base and 10 bases respectively, with 13 bases between them. The CDR3 has 13 amino acids. CDR1 and CDR2 from the germline V gene are MNHNS and SASEGT. CDR3 sequence: CASSEVEGVGAFF. The DNA for the CDR3 is TGTGCCAGCAGTGAAGTGGAGGGGGTCGGAGCTTTCTTT.

The chain uses TRBV6-6 and TRBJ1-4; D perhaps matches TRBD1 (5 bases). Germline CDR1 reads MNHNY; CDR2 reads SVGAGI (reference sequence). The CDR3 loop spans 13 amino acids. The V end lost 7 bases, the J end lost 8 bases, and 14 bases lay between the germline ends. CDR3 region: CASTGTVGEKLFF. The DNA for the CDR3 is TGTGCCAGCACCGGGACGGTCGGCGAAAAACTGTTTTTT.

The rearrangement links TRBV7-6 to TRBJ2-7; the D gene is possibly TRBD1 (6 bases). There are 16 residues in the CDR3. Per the germline V gene, CDR1 is SGHVS and CDR2 is FNYEAQ. V was clipped by 4 bases and J by 0 bases, with 16 bases between them. The DNA for the CDR3 is TGTGCCAGCAGCTCGGGGCAGGGGACCGGCTCCTACGAGCAGTACTTC. Translation gives CASSSGQGTGSYEQYF.

The rearrangement links TRBV29-1 to TRBJ2-4; 7 bases line up with TRBD2. The CDR3 consists of 23 residues. CDR1 SQVTM and CDR2 ANQGSEA come from the germline V gene. V shed 3 bases, J shed 0 bases, and the junction held 29 bases outside the gene matches. The chain's CDR3 is CSVEGEFISGTVDPRLAKNIQYF. The CDR3 DNA reads TGCAGCGTTGAGGGGGAATTTATAAGCGGGACCGTTGATCCCCGGCTAGCCAAAAACATTCAGTACTTC.

The chain links TRBV2 to TRBJ2-7; maybe TRBD2 (5 bases). CDR3 length: 12 amino acids. Between the trimmed V and J ends, which lost 7 bases and 3 bases, there was a span of 10 bases. The germline V gene encodes CDR1 SNHLY and CDR2 FYNNEI. The CDR3 is CASTFRGYEQYF. DNA of the CDR3: TGTGCCAGCACTTTCCGGGGCTACGAGCAGTACTTC.

This clone has only one observation. V is TRBV27 and J is TRBJ2-1; TRBD2 might be the D (5 bases). The CDR3 is 12 residues long. Germline V gene data show CDR1 as MNHEY and CDR2 as SMNVEV (reference sequence). Trimming took 10 bases from V and 0 from J, leaving 7 bases between them. CDR3 DNA: TGTGCCACCCGGGACTCCTACAATGAGCAGTTCTTC. Its translation is CATRDSYNEQFF.

The V gene is TRBV5-1, the J gene TRBJ1-3, with a possible D match to TRBD1 (5 bases). Germline V lookup: CDR1 SGHRS, CDR2 YFSETQ. Trimming pared 5 bases from V and 0 bases from J, leaving 15 bases between. The length of the CDR3 is 16 residues. The chain's CDR3 is CASRRDGTNSGNTIYF. The CDR3 bases are TGCGCCAGCAGAAGGGACGGCACTAACTCTGGAAACACCATATATTTT. Using reference TRBV5-1 and TRBJ1-3 for the parts outside the CDR3, the full variable domain is KAGVTQTPRYLIKTRGQQVTLSCSPISGHRSVSWYQQTPGQGLQFLFEYFSETQRNKGNFPGRFSGRQFSNSRSEMNVSTLELGDSALYLCASRRDGTNSGNTIYFGEGSWLTVV.

V usage is TRBV11-1 and J usage is TRBJ2-1; 14 bases map to TRBD2. The CDR3 contains 15 residues. CDR1 is SGHAT, CDR2 FQDESV, per germline (reference sequence). J was trimmed by 7 bases and V by 4 bases; bases with no gene match: 3. Written as DNA, the CDR3 is TGTGCCAGCAGCTCCCGGACTAGCGGGGGGAATGAGCAGTTCTTC. The encoded protein is CASSSRTSGGNEQFF.

This chain uses TRBV7-3 with TRBJ2-1; D may correspond to TRBD1 or TRBD2 (5 bases each). The CDR3 length is 16 residues. Germline V gives CDR1 SGHTA, CDR2 FQGTGA. Trimming pared 0 bases from V and 0 bases from J, leaving 9 bases between. This CDR3 reads CASSLTAGSSYNEQFF. CDR3 nucleotides: TGTGCCAGCAGCTTAACGGCAGGGAGCTCCTACAATGAGCAGTTCTTC.

The chain couples TRBV2 to TRBJ1-5, with TRBD1 matching 9 bases. The germline CDR1 and CDR2 sequences are SNHLY and FYNNEI. Trimming cost V 6 bases and J 6 bases; bases outside gene matches: 18. The CDR3 runs to 18 residues. CDR3 loop: CASSSGTGTSGGAQPQHF. In nucleotides, the CDR3 is TGTGCCAGCAGCTCCGGGACAGGGACTTCTGGCGGGGCTCAGCCCCAGCATTTT.

J is TRBJ1-4 and V is TRBV28, with D unresolved. V lost 1 base to trimming and J lost 8 bases, with 14 bases between them. Germline lookup yields CDR1 MDHEN and CDR2 SYDVKM. The CDR3 runs 15 residues. This CDR3 reads CASSLSWLEREKLFF. CDR3 coding DNA: TGTGCCAGCAGTTTATCCTGGCTCGAGCGGGAAAAACTGTTTTTT.

J is TRBJ1-2 and V is TRBV29-1; unclear D gene. The CDR3 loop spans 14 amino acids. Germline CDR1 and CDR2: SQVTM and ANQGSEA. V was cut by 5 bases and J by 2 bases, with 15 bases left in between. CDR3 amino acids: CSVTPDAGNYGYTF. The DNA of the CDR3 is TGCAGCGTTACCCCCGATGCGGGGAACTATGGCTACACCTTC.

The gene calls are TRBV6-1 and TRBJ1-2, with D uncertain. Germline assignment: CDR1 MNHNS and CDR2 SASEGT. V was pared by 1 base and J by 8 bases, with 14 bases between. The CDR3 loop spans 14 amino acids. The CDR3 DNA sequence: TGTGCCAGCAGTGAAGATGTCAGAGCTCGGGGCTACACCTTC. It is translated as CASSEDVRARGYTF.

This sequence joins TRBV18 and TRBJ2-7, with 11 bases identical to TRBD1. There are 15 residues in the CDR3. V shed 1 base, J shed 4 bases, and the junction held 3 bases outside the gene matches. The V gene's germline CDR1 is KGHSH and CDR2 LQKENI. The CDR3 region is CASSPRGQGVYEQYF. The CDR3, as DNA: TGTGCCAGCTCACCACGGGGACAGGGGGTTTACGAGCAGTACTTC.

The J gene is TRBJ2-5, the V gene TRBV5-1; 8 nucleotides match TRBD1. CDR3 length: 14 residues. Germline CDR1 and CDR2: SGHRS and YFSETQ. V shed 2 bases and J 5 bases; nucleotides not matched to a gene: 5. Here the CDR3 reads CASSFLTGAETQYF. The DNA for the CDR3 is TGCGCCAGCAGCTTCCTGACAGGGGCCGAGACCCAGTACTTC.

The chain uses TRBV7-2 and TRBJ1-3; TRBD1 aligns across 9 bases. The V and J ends lost 4 bases and 0 bases, in that order; junction bases with no gene match: 4. CDR1 and CDR2 from the germline V gene are SGHTA and FQGNSA. This CDR3 comprises 16 residues. CDR3 DNA: TGTGCCAGCAGCTCCGGGACAGGGCTCTCTGGAAACACCATATATTTT. This encodes CASSSGTGLSGNTIYF.

The chain employs TRBV7-3 and TRBJ2-7, with 9 bases identical to TRBD1. The length of the CDR3 is 15 residues. Germline lookup yields CDR1 SGHTA and CDR2 FQGTGA. The junction had 7 bases not matched to a gene; V was cut back by 1 base and J by 6 bases. CDR3 in DNA: TGTGCCAGCAGCTTAAACCCGGGACAGGGCATCGAGCAGTACTTC. Protein product: CASSLNPGQGIEQYF.